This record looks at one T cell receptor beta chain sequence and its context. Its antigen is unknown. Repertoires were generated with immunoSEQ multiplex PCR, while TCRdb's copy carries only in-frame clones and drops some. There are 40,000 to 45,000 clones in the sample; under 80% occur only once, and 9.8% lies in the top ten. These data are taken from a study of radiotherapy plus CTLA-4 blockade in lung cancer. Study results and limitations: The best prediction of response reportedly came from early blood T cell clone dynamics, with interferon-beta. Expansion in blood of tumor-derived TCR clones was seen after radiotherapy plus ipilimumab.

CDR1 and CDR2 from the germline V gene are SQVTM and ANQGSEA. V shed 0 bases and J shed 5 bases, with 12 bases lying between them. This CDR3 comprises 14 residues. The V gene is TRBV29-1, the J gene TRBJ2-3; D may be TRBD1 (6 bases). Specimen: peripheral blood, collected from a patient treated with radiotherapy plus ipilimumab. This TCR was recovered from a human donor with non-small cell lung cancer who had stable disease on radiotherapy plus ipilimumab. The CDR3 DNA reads TGCAGCGTTGAAGAGGGGGCCCGGGGAGATACGCAGTATTTT. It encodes CSVEEGARGDTQYF.